This T cell receptor (beta chain) was retrieved from a study of T cells in Graves' hyperthyroidism and ophthalmopathy. This clonotype was seen at least ten times. The CDR3 has 14 residues. V trimming: 4 bases; J trimming: 2 bases; junction bases outside the gene matches: 5. The germline gives CDR1 SGHRS, CDR2 YFSETQ. The source material, RNA transcripts, was used to amplify TCR beta CDR3 regions. First-round RT-PCR with HTBI primers amplified the TCR CDR3 region. TCRdb called the multiplex PCR reads again in MiXCR, with one record for every CDR3 protein. Counted here are fewer than 400,000 distinct CDR3 sequences, 15% to 17% occurring once; the ten biggest clones make up about 27%.

The TCR was taken from a woman aged 18-35 years with Graves' hyperthyroidism that later progressed to Graves' ophthalmopathy. This chain links TRBV5-1 with TRBJ2-7; 8 bases line up with TRBD1. Sequencing used blood. In nucleotides, the CDR3 is TGCGCCAGCAGCGTGACAGGGGTCGCCTACGAGCAGTACTTC. Amino acids: CASSVTGVAYEQYF.